Listed below are T cell receptor beta chains from one sample, sequenced in a study of blood T cell repertoires in COVID-19. Assay used: immunoSEQ multiplex PCR; TCRdb lists only in-frame clones, some missing. The sample records 30,000 to 40,000 clones, 88% being singletons. Material: peripheral blood. The receptor source for this set is a man aged 60 to 69 with active COVID-19. CDR3s include the opening cysteine and the closing phenylalanine or tryptophan. A D gene is named only where the DNA matches it firmly. Clone size is stated in some rows and not others, as once, few, many or a class when expanded.

TRBJ2-7 | TRBV28 | NA | few | TGTGCCAGCCTCCTCCATGGCAGGGCCAACGAGCAGTACTTC | CASLLHGRANEQYF
TRBJ1-2 | TRBV2 | NA | NA | TGTGCCAGCAGGGCGGACAGTGGCGCCGGCACCTTC | CASRADSGAGTF
TRBJ2-1 | TRBV19 | TRBD2 | NA | TGTGCCAGTAGTATCGCTGTAGGGACTATCCTCCACAATGAGCAGTTCTTC | CASSIAVGTILHNEQFF
TRBJ1-2 | TRBV19 | TRBD1 | NA | TGTGCCAGTAGTAAGACAGGGCGGGATGGCTACACCTTC | CASSKTGRDGYTF
TRBJ2-1 | TRBV7-2 | NA | NA | TGTGCCAGCAGCTCCTCGGGACAAGCCTACAATGAGCAGTTCTTC | CASSSSGQAYNEQFF
TRBJ1-1 | TRBV5-1 | TRBD1 | NA | TGCGCCAGCAGCCGGCTGGGACAGGGGAACACTGAAGCTTTCTTT | CASSRLGQGNTEAFF
TRBJ1-3 | TRBV5-1 | NA | few | TGCGCCAGCAGGGTTGAGAGCTCTGGAAACACCATATATTTT | CASRVESSGNTIYF
TRBJ2-2 | TRBV25-1 | NA | NA | TGTGCCAGCAGTGTCACCCAGGGAGGCACCGGGGAGCTGTTTTTT | CASSVTQGGTGELFF
TRBJ2-5 | TRBV7-2 | TRBD1 | NA | TGTGCCAGCAGCTTAGGGGGACAGCAAGAGACCCAGTACTTC | CASSLGGQQETQYF
TRBJ2-3 | TRBV18 | TRBD2 | NA | TGTGCCAGCTCATCGCAGGGTTACGGGAGGGCCCTCAAGAGCACAGATACGCAGTATTTT | CASSSQGYGRALKSTDTQYF
TRBJ2-5 | TRBV18 | TRBD1 | NA | TGTGCCAGCTCACCTACTGTCAGGGGGCAAGAGACCCAGTACTTC | CASSPTVRGQETQYF
TRBJ2-1 | TRBV7-2 | NA | NA | TGTGCCAGCAGCTTATTCGGGCTAGCTTTTGGCAATGAGCAGTTCTTC | CASSLFGLAFGNEQFF
TRBJ2-7 | TRBV9 | TRBD1 | NA | TGTGCCAGCAGCCCCCTCCCCGGGACAGGGGGCAAAGACGAGCAGTACTTC | CASSPLPGTGGKDEQYF
TRBJ2-3 | TRBV18 | TRBD2 | once | TGTGCCAGCTCACCACTTGGACTAGCGGGAGGTTCCTCCATGGATACGCAGTATTTT | CASSPLGLAGGSSMDTQYF
TRBJ2-3 | TRBV5-4 | NA | NA | TGTGCCAGCAGCCCGGTGGGGCCGGCGGATACGCAGTATTTT | CASSPVGPADTQYF
TRBJ2-7 | TRBV19 | NA | NA | TGTGCCAGTAGTATAGACCCGCTAGCGAGCTCCTACGAGCAGTACTTC | CASSIDPLASSYEQYF
TRBJ2-5 | TRBV3-1/TRBV3-2 | NA | NA | TGTGCCAGCAGCCAAGTGAGTCCTGAAGAGGCCCAGTACTTC | CASSQVSPEEAQYF
TRBJ2-7 | TRBV3-1/TRBV3-2 | NA | NA | TGTGCCAGCAGCCGCCGCTACGGGGTCGACGAGCAGTACTTC | CASSRRYGVDEQYF
TRBJ2-2 | TRBV18 | TRBD2 | NA | TGTGCCAGCTCCCCTCGGACTAGCTTAGCGAACACCGGGGAGCTGTTTTTT | CASSPRTSLANTGELFF
TRBJ2-1 | TRBV7-2 | TRBD2 | once | TGTGCCAGCAGCTTAAGCGGGAGTCCCAATGAGCAGTTCTTC | CASSLSGSPNEQFF
TRBJ2-1 | TRBV19 | TRBD2 | NA | TGTGCCAGTAGTAGGGTAAGGACTAGCGGGAGAAATGAGCAGTTCTTC | CASSRVRTSGRNEQFF
TRBJ1-2 | TRBV18 | NA | NA | TGTGCCAGCTCACCACTGATGGAGGGCCGTAACTATGGCTACACCTTC | CASSPLMEGRNYGYTF
TRBJ2-7 | TRBV30 | TRBD1 | NA | TGTGCCTGGAGCTCAACGGACAGGCTGGGGGAGGAGCAGTACTTC | CAWSSTDRLGEEQYF
TRBJ2-1 | TRBV28 | NA | NA | TGTGCCAGCCCCTCCGCTGACAACCCCTACAATGAGCAGTTCTTC | CASPSADNPYNEQFF
TRBJ2-7 | TRBV2 | NA | NA | TGTGCCAGCAGTGAAGGGCGGTGGCAGCAGTACTTC | CASSEGRWQQYF
TRBJ2-7 | TRBV6-6 | NA | NA | TGTGCCAGCAGTTACTCCGGGACTTGGAGCCGCGAGCAGTACTTC | CASSYSGTWSREQYF
TRBJ2-3 | TRBV5-8 | NA | NA | TGTGCCAGCAGCTTGAAGGTGGGACACCGCACAGATACGCAGTATTTT | CASSLKVGHRTDTQYF
TRBJ2-3 | TRBV9 | NA | NA | TGTGCCAGCAGCGTAGACAGGGTATCAGATACGCAGTATTTT | CASSVDRVSDTQYF
TRBJ2-2 | TRBV15 | TRBD1 | NA | TGTGCCACCAGCACCCACGCGGGACAGGAGAACACCGGGGAGCTGTTTTTT | CATSTHAGQENTGELFF
TRBJ2-7 | TRBV28 | TRBD2 | NA | TGTGCCAGCAGTTTATCAGCGGGAGTCCCCGACGAGCAGTACTTC | CASSLSAGVPDEQYF
TRBJ2-7 | TRBV5-1 | TRBD2 | NA | TGCGCCAGCAGCTCCAGCGGGAGGTCCTACGAGCAGTACTTC | CASSSSGRSYEQYF
TRBJ2-7 | TRBV7-7 | TRBD1 | NA | TGTGCTAGCAGTCCCGGGACAGGGGGCTACGAGCAGTACTTC | CASSPGTGGYEQYF
TRBJ2-7 | TRBV10-3 | NA | NA | TGTGCCATCAGTGAGTGGCAGGCCGAGCAGTACTTC | CAISEWQAEQYF
TRBJ2-7 | TRBV28 | NA | NA | TGTGCCAGCAGTTTGGACAGCTACGAGCAGTACTTC | CASSLDSYEQYF
TRBJ2-7 | TRBV11-2 | TRBD2 | NA | TGTGCCAGCAGCTCGGCCAGCGGGAGGGCAAGGTACGAGCAGTACTTC | CASSSASGRARYEQYF
TRBJ2-3 | TRBV18 | NA | NA | TGTGCCAGCTCACCCACAGGGGATACGCAGTATTTT | CASSPTGDTQYF
TRBJ2-3 | TRBV5-1 | NA | NA | TGCGCCAGCAGCTCAGCTTTGGACAGTCCCACAGATACGCAGTATTTT | CASSSALDSPTDTQYF
TRBJ2-1 | TRBV12-5 | TRBD2 | NA | TGTGCTAGTGGGGGGACTAGCGGGCTGTACAATGAGCAGTTCTTC | CASGGTSGLYNEQFF
TRBJ2-1 | TRBV10-3 | TRBD2 | NA | TGTGCCACCGGGACTAGCGGGAGTGATGAGCAGTTCTTC | CATGTSGSDEQFF
TRBJ1-5 | TRBV5-6 | NA | NA | TGTGCCAGCAGCTTTGGACAGCCGAATATAAATAATCAGCCCCAGCATTTT | CASSFGQPNINNQPQHF
TRBJ2-4 | TRBV11-2 | TRBD1 | NA | TGTGCCAGCAGTCCACAGGGGAAAAACATTCAGTACTTC | CASSPQGKNIQYF
TRBJ1-1 | TRBV6-5 | TRBD1 | once | TGTGCCGGAAGACAGGGGAGCCACACTGAAGCTTTCTTT | CAGRQGSHTEAFF
TRBJ2-7 | TRBV28 | NA | NA | TGTGCCAGCAGTTTACTCGCAGACGAGCAGTACTTC | CASSLLADEQYF
TRBJ2-5 | TRBV10-1 | NA | NA | TGCGCCAGCAGTGAGTCCTCGGGGAGAGAGACCCAGTACTTC | CASSESSGRETQYF
TRBJ1-2 | TRBV20-1 | TRBD1 | NA | TGCGGGGGGGGACAGGGAGATGGCTACACCTTC | CGGGQGDGYTF
TRBJ2-7 | TRBV19 | TRBD1 | NA | TGTGCCAGTAGTGCTGGACAGGGAAGGGACGAGCAGTACTTC | CASSAGQGRDEQYF
TRBJ2-3 | TRBV3-1/TRBV3-2 | NA | NA | TGTGCCAGCAGCCAAGTGGGCGAGTTCAGCACAGATACGCAGTATTTT | CASSQVGEFSTDTQYF
TRBJ2-5 | TRBV10-2 | NA | NA | TGCGCCAGCGCAACTAGGAGGGAAGAGACCCAGTACTTC | CASATRREETQYF
TRBJ2-1 | TRBV5-1 | TRBD2 | NA | TGCGCCAGCAGCTACTGGACTAGCGGGGACGTATACAATGAGCAGTTCTTC | CASSYWTSGDVYNEQFF
TRBJ1-3 | TRBV7-8 | NA | NA | TGTGCCAGCAGCTTAAGGTTAACCCGACTGAGCTCTGGAAACACCATATATTTT | CASSLRLTRLSSGNTIYF
TRBJ1-3 | TRBV11-2 | NA | NA | TGTGCCAGCAGCTTAGTTCCAGTCTCTGGAAACACCATATATTTT | CASSLVPVSGNTIYF
TRBJ1-1 | TRBV10-1 | NA | NA | TGCGCCAGCAGTGAGTCGTCACAGGGAGCTTTCTTT | CASSESSQGAFF